These 19 T cell receptor beta chains share one sample of origin, sequenced in a study of cytomegalovirus exposure and HLA in healthy donors. The PCR was carried out with 60 Vbeta primers and 13 Jbeta primers. Clones were sequenced by immunoSEQ multiplex PCR, and TCRdb holds only the in-frame ones, with some missing. The data hold about 210,000 clones, with under 85% observed a single time. Sequenced sample: PBMCs. The source is a woman aged 45-65 years in good health and CMV-seropositive.

The chain uses TRBV4-1 and TRBJ2-6; no clear D gene. The length of the CDR3 is 16 residues. CDR1 MGHRA and CDR2 YSYEKL come from the germline V gene. The V and J ends lost 0 bases and 9 bases respectively, with 15 bases between them. The chain's CDR3 is CASSQDRQNPFNVLTF. The CDR3, as DNA: TGCGCCAGCAGCCAAGATCGCCAGAACCCCTTCAACGTCCTGACTTTC.

About this clone itself: Germline is not matched at one junction end, which may reflect a read error. This CDR3 is CSSSLASRGGFNQPQHF. The CDR3, as DNA: TGTTCCAGCAGCTTAGCGAGCCGGGGGGGGTTCAATCAGCCCCAGCATTTT. The J gene is TRBJ1-5, the V gene TRBV7-9, with D possibly matching TRBD1 (5 bases). The CDR3 is made up of 17 amino acids. Germline assignment: CDR1 SEHNR and CDR2 FQNEAQ (reference sequence).

The chain carries TRBV7-9 and TRBJ1-2, with D possibly being TRBD1 (6 bases). Per germline, CDR1 SEHNR and CDR2 FQNEAQ (reference sequence). The V and J ends lost 7 bases and 2 bases respectively, with 17 bases between them. CDR3 length equals 15 residues. The CDR3, as DNA: TGTGCCAGCACCCCAGAGACAGGACTCAACTATGGCTACACCTTC. It translates to CASTPETGLNYGYTF.

This sequence joins TRBV4-2 and TRBJ1-6; D is unclear. The CDR3 consists of 15 residues. In germline, CDR1 is LGHNA, CDR2 YNFKEQ. Trimming took off 0 bases at V and 4 bases at J, with 7 bases between the two ends. CDR3 DNA sequence: TGTGCCAGCAGCCAAGACCCCAGTTATAATTCACCCCTCCACTTT. This codes for CASSQDPSYNSPLHF.

This clone was seen only once. The J gene is TRBJ1-1, the V gene TRBV18, with TRBD1 as a possible D gene (5 bases). V lost 0 bases and J 4 bases, leaving 9 bases between the germline ends. Germline V CDR1 and CDR2: KGHSH, LQKENI. CDR3 length equals 14 residues. This CDR3 is CASSPPGTFTEAFF. For the CDR3, the DNA is TGTGCCAGCTCACCACCGGGGACTTTCACTGAAGCTTTCTTT. Full variable domain (remainder filled in from reference TRBV18 and TRBJ1-1): NAGVMQNPRHLVRRRGQEARLRCSPMKGHSHVYWYRQLPEEGLKFMVYLQKENIIDESGMPKERFSAEFPKEGPSILRIQQVVRGDSAAYFCASSPPGTFTEAFFGQGTRLTVV.

The chain combines TRBV7-6 with TRBJ1-1; D remains ambiguous. The CDR3 loop spans 13 amino acids. Looked up from germline, CDR1 is SGHVS and CDR2 is FNYEAQ. Trimming pared 2 bases from V and 1 base from J, leaving 5 bases between. The CDR3 DNA follows: TGTGCCAGCAGCTTACAAGCGAACACTGAAGCTTTCTTT. Amino acid sequence: CASSLQANTEAFF. Together with reference TRBV7-6 and TRBJ1-1, the CDR3 gives the full variable domain: GAGVSQSPRYKVTKRGQDVALRCDPISGHVSLYWYRQALGQGPEFLTYFNYEAQQDKSGLPNDRFSAERPEGSISTLTIQRTEQRDSAMYRCASSLQANTEAFFGQGTRLTVV.

The chain employs TRBV4-2 and TRBJ1-2, with 8 positions matching TRBD1. In germline, CDR1 is LGHNA, CDR2 YNFKEQ. This CDR3 region has 13 residues. V was clipped by 4 bases and J by 12 bases; unmatched bases: 10. The CDR3 nucleotides read TGTGCCAGCAGCCGGCCGGACAGGGCTGTCGACACCTTC. Translation: CASSRPDRAVDTF.

V and J are TRBV29-1 and TRBJ1-5; TRBD1 aligns across 9 bases. CDR1 is SQVTM, CDR2 ANQGSEA, per germline. CDR3 size: 13 residues. V lost 7 bases and J lost 2; bases outside the gene matches: 3. The CDR3 DNA follows: TGCAGCGCCGGGACAGGGCGCAATCAGCCCCAGCATTTT. This translates into CSAGTGRNQPQHF.

J is TRBJ1-2 and V is TRBV19; D unclear. The length of the CDR3 is 14 residues. Trimming cost V 6 bases and J 3 bases, with 14 bases left between them. Germline V lookup: CDR1 LNHDA, CDR2 SQIVND (reference sequence). This chain's CDR3 is CASRGLRNDYGYTF. In DNA form, the CDR3 reads TGTGCCAGTAGGGGCCTCAGGAATGACTATGGCTACACCTTC.

The rearrangement links TRBV9 to TRBJ1-4, with TRBD1 identical over 9 bases. The CDR3 is 17 amino acids. The junction had 11 bases not matched to a gene; V was cut back by 8 bases and J by 0 bases. CDR1 is SGDLS and CDR2 is YYNGEE in the germline V gene. The CDR3 here is CASPGQGLLATNEKLFF. The CDR3 coding sequence is TGTGCCAGTCCGGGACAGGGACTACTTGCAACTAATGAAAAACTGTTTTTT. Full variable domain (remainder filled in from reference TRBV9 and TRBJ1-4): DSGVTQTPKHLITATGQRVTLRCSPRSGDLSVYWYQQSLDQGLQFLIQYYNGEERAKGNILERFSAQQFPDLHSELNLSSLELGDSALYFCASPGQGLLATNEKLFFGSGTQLSVL.

V and J are TRBV4-1 and TRBJ1-1, with TRBD1 as a possible D gene (5 bases). Trimming stripped 4 bases from V and 1 base from J, with 13 bases between. The CDR3 is made up of 15 amino acids. Germline V gene lookup returns CDR1 MGHRA and CDR2 YSYEKL. CDR3 protein: CASSRVGAANTEAFF. CDR3 nucleotides: TGCGCCAGCAGCCGAGTAGGGGCAGCGAACACTGAAGCTTTCTTT.

This clone was observed a handful of times. The CDR3 coding sequence is TGTGCCAGCAGCCACAGGAACACTGAAGCTTTCTTT. Residues: CASSHRNTEAFF. V and J are TRBV7-9 and TRBJ1-1; D is undetermined. This CDR3 contains 12 residues. V was shortened by 5 bases and J by 1 base, with 5 bases between the two germline ends. Germline-derived CDR1 and CDR2 are SEHNR and FQNEAQ (reference sequence).

A note on this clone: The same CDR3 can be traced to other DNA sequences in this sample. The chain employs TRBV11-2 and TRBJ1-5; D is possibly TRBD1 (5 bases). Germline assignment: CDR1 SGHAT and CDR2 FQNNGV. The length of the CDR3 is 14 residues. The V gene lost 0 bases and the J gene lost 6 bases, with 9 bases spanning the gap. Here the CDR3 DNA reads TGTGCCAGCAGCTTAGACAGGGAAGGTCAGCCCCAGCATTTT. It translates to CASSLDREGQPQHF.

This clone has more than one count but fewer than ten. The CDR3 DNA is TGTGCCAGCAGCTTGGGACAGGGAATGGGGAACGAGCAGTACTTC. Protein product: CASSLGQGMGNEQYF. The chain links TRBV5-6 to TRBJ2-7; 7 positions match TRBD1. Germline CDR1 SGHDT, CDR2 YYEEEE. V lost 0 bases to trimming and J lost 5 bases; unmatched junction nucleotides: 8. There are 15 residues in the CDR3.

This clone appeared a single time. V usage is TRBV7-6 and J usage is TRBJ2-7; 7 bases match TRBD1. CDR3 size: 14 residues. V lost 5 bases to trimming and J lost 4 bases; unmatched junction nucleotides: 8. Germline-derived CDR1 and CDR2 are SGHVS and FNYEAQ. This CDR3 reads CASSPRGRGYEQYF. The CDR3, as DNA: TGTGCCAGCAGCCCTCGGGGCAGGGGGTACGAGCAGTACTTC.

This chain joins TRBV5-4 and TRBJ1-2; D is unresolved. Trimming stripped 4 bases from V and 5 bases from J, with 15 bases between. From germline, CDR1 is SGHNT and CDR2 YYREEE (reference sequence). The CDR3 is 14 residues long. CDR3 residues: CASSRPGSGYGYTF. CDR3 DNA sequence: TGTGCCAGCAGCCGTCCGGGGTCGGGGTATGGCTACACCTTC.

The chain couples TRBV9 to TRBJ1-1; possible D gene TRBD1, 5 bases. Looked up from germline, CDR1 is SGDLS and CDR2 is YYNGEE. This CDR3 is 15 amino acids long. The V gene lost 0 bases and the J gene lost 1 base, with 10 bases spanning the gap. The CDR3 bases are TGTGCCAGCAGCGTAGGGAGACAGTCGAACACTGAAGCTTTCTTT. Residues: CASSVGRQSNTEAFF. The complete variable domain, with remaining parts taken from reference TRBV9 and TRBJ1-1, reads DSGVTQTPKHLITATGQRVTLRCSPRSGDLSVYWYQQSLDQGLQFLIQYYNGEERAKGNILERFSAQQFPDLHSELNLSSLELGDSALYFCASSVGRQSNTEAFFGQGTRLTVV.

The chain employs TRBV19 and TRBJ2-5; 12 nucleotides align to TRBD2. Germline loops: CDR1 LNHDA, CDR2 SQIVND (reference sequence). The V gene end was trimmed by 3 bases and the J gene end by 2 bases; junction bases not matched to a gene: 7. This CDR3 contains 17 residues. Written as DNA, the CDR3 is TGTGCCAGTAGTATCAGTCTAGCGGGGGGGCCTCAAGAGACCCAGTACTTC. Translation gives CASSISLAGGPQETQYF.

The genes are TRBV5-6 and TRBJ2-1, with TRBD1 as a possible D gene (5 bases). Trimming cost V 2 bases and J 0 bases, with 9 bases left between them. The CDR3 contains 15 residues. Per germline, CDR1 SGHDT and CDR2 YYEEEE. CDR3 protein: CASSFDSSSYNEQFF. CDR3 nucleotides: TGTGCCAGCAGCTTTGACAGCAGCTCCTACAATGAGCAGTTCTTC.